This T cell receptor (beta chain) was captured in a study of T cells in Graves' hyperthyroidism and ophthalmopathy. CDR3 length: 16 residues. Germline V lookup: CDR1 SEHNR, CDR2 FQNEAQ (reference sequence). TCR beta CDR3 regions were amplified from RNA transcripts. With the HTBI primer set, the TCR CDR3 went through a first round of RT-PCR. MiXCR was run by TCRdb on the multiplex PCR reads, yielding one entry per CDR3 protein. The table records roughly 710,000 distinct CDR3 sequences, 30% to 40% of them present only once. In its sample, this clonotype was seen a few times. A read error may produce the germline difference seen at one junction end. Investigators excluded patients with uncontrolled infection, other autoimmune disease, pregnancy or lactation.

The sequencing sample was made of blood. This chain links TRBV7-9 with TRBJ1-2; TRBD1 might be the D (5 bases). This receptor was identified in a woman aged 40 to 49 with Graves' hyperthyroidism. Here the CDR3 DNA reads TGCGCCAGCAGCCAAGCCCGGGAGGGCAGGGCCTTAGGCTACACCTTC. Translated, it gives CASSQAREGRALGYTF. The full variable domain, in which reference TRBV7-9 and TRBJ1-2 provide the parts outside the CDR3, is DTGVSQNPRHKITKRGQNVTFRCDPISEHNRLYWYRQTLGQGPEFLTYFQNEAQLEKSRLLSDRFSAERPKGSFSTLEIQRTEQGDSAMYLCASSQAREGRALGYTFGSGTRLTVV.